This entry lists 18 T cell receptor beta chains sequenced from one sample in a study of cytotoxic CD8 clonotypes in ibrutinib-treated CLL. Clones were sequenced by immunoSEQ multiplex PCR, and TCRdb holds only the in-frame ones, with some missing. The table lists 200,000 to 250,000 clones, 75% to 80% of them singletons. Material: PBMCs, obtained after 12 months of ibrutinib treatment. All receptors derive from a human donor with chronic lymphocytic leukemia.

The chain uses TRBV27 and TRBJ2-7; D possibly corresponds to TRBD1 (6 bases). The CDR3 runs 15 residues. With 4 bases removed from V and 2 bases from J, the gap between germline ends came to 15 bases. Germline V lookup: CDR1 MNHEY, CDR2 SMNVEV (reference sequence). In DNA form, the CDR3 reads TGTGCCAGCAGTTCCGAAAGCAGGGGTGCCTACGAGCAGTACTTC. Amino acid sequence: CASSSESRGAYEQYF.

This clone was found a few times. The V call is TRBV18, the J call TRBJ1-5; D possibly corresponds to TRBD1 (5 bases). The germline gives CDR1 KGHSH, CDR2 LQKENI. The length of the CDR3 is 16 residues. V lost 3 bases and J 3 bases, leaving 15 bases between the germline ends. The CDR3: CASSPIPQAFNQPQHF. DNA for the CDR3: TGTGCCAGCTCACCTATCCCACAGGCCTTCAATCAGCCCCAGCATTTT.

J is TRBJ1-4 and V is TRBV27, with TRBD1 as a possible D gene (5 bases). Germline lookup yields CDR1 MNHEY and CDR2 SMNVEV (reference sequence). This CDR3 has 13 residues. With 2 bases removed from V and 6 bases from J, the gap between germline ends came to 7 bases. The DNA for the CDR3 is TGTGCCAGCAGTTTACGGGGGGATGAAAAACTGTTTTTT. This translates into CASSLRGDEKLFF.

In its sample, this clone was seen a few times. The chain couples TRBV27 to TRBJ1-2; 8 bases map to TRBD1. The V gene end was trimmed by 4 bases and the J gene end by 4 bases; junction bases not matched to a gene: 5. The CDR3 covers 14 residues. Per germline, CDR1 MNHEY and CDR2 SMNVEV (reference sequence). The CDR3 DNA follows: TGTGCCAGCAGTTCCAGGGGGCTAGGCTATGGCTACACCTTC. Its protein product is CASSSRGLGYGYTF.

This clone has more than one count but fewer than ten. The sample carries other DNA sequences with the same CDR3. The V call is TRBV5-1, the J call TRBJ2-3; D unresolved. Trimming took off 0 bases at V and 0 bases at J, with 5 bases between the two ends. Per the germline V gene, CDR1 is SGHRS and CDR2 is YFSETQ. CDR3 length equals 14 residues. The CDR3 DNA follows: TGCGCCAGCAGCTTGGCCACCAGCACAGATACGCAGTATTTT. The encoded protein is CASSLATSTDTQYF. Supplemented by reference TRBV5-1 and TRBJ2-3, the full variable domain reads KAGVTQTPRYLIKTRGQQVTLSCSPISGHRSVSWYQQTPGQGLQFLFEYFSETQRNKGNFPGRFSGRQFSNSRSEMNVSTLELGDSALYLCASSLATSTDTQYFGPGTRLTVL.

The genes are TRBV6-5 and TRBJ2-1; TRBD1 matches 12 bases. Germline lookup yields CDR1 MNHEY and CDR2 SVGAGI. The V segment lost 6 bases and the J segment 8 bases; nucleotides outside the gene matches: 8. The CDR3 consists of 15 residues. This CDR3 is CASSSGTGGGYEQFF. The CDR3 DNA follows: TGTGCCAGCAGCAGCGGGACAGGGGGCGGGTATGAGCAGTTCTTC.

The chain uses TRBV6-1 and TRBJ1-5; 8 bases fit TRBD1. Germline V gives CDR1 MNHNS, CDR2 SASEGT. The CDR3 runs to 14 residues. The V segment lost 5 bases and the J segment 5 bases; nucleotides outside the gene matches: 5. The CDR3 DNA follows: TGTGCCAGCAGTCGACAGGGGAGCGATCAGCCCCAGCATTTT. Translation: CASSRQGSDQPQHF.

The rearrangement links TRBV6-5 to TRBJ1-1, with D possibly being TRBD1 (5 bases). In germline, CDR1 is MNHEY, CDR2 SVGAGI. V lost 5 bases to trimming and J lost 3 bases, with 16 bases between them. CDR3 length equals 15 residues. The CDR3 nucleotides read TGTGCCAGCAGTCCCGGTTGGGGACGGGACACTGAAGCTTTCTTT. Its protein is CASSPGWGRDTEAFF.

The rearrangement uses TRBV5-1 and TRBJ2-1; no reliable D call. Germline CDR1 is SGHRS and CDR2 is YFSETQ. The length of the CDR3 is 14 residues. V was clipped by 4 bases and J by 4 bases, with 12 bases between them. As DNA, the CDR3 is TGCGCCAGCAGCCCCGGAGAGTCATACAATGAGCAGTTCTTC. Translation gives CASSPGESYNEQFF.

The chain joins TRBV15 to TRBJ1-2; TRBD1 agrees at 10 bases. J was trimmed by 5 bases and V by 1 base; bases with no gene match: 7. This CDR3 has 16 amino acids. Germline V gene sequence: CDR1 LNHNV, CDR2 YYDKDF (reference sequence). The CDR3 sequence is CATSRGMTGGVYGYTF. The CDR3 DNA is TGTGCCACCAGCAGAGGAATGACAGGGGGCGTTTATGGCTACACCTTC.

The chain employs TRBV4-1 and TRBJ1-5; 12 bases are a match to TRBD1. The CDR3 is 17 residues long. In germline, CDR1 is MGHRA, CDR2 YSYEKL. V was pared by 4 bases and J by 1 base, with 5 bases of the junction left unmatched. This CDR3 is CASSLGQGAVSNQPQHF. The CDR3 DNA is TGCGCCAGCAGCCTGGGACAGGGGGCAGTGAGCAATCAGCCCCAGCATTTT.

In this sample, this clone turned up a few times. The chain is built from TRBV19 and TRBJ1-2; unclear D gene. Germline V lookup: CDR1 LNHDA, CDR2 SQIVND (reference sequence). The CDR3 runs to 13 residues. V gave up 7 bases and J gave up 4 bases, with 13 bases separating them. The CDR3 DNA is TGTGCCAGTAAGGGCGCCAACATCTATGGCTACACCTTC. Translating gives CASKGANIYGYTF.

This chain connects TRBV5-8 to TRBJ1-2; the D is unclear. V lost 5 bases, J lost 4 bases, and 15 bases lay in between. The CDR3 length is 14 residues. Germline V CDR1 and CDR2: SGHTS, YDEGEE. CDR3 in amino acids: CASSNRGGVYGYTF. CDR3 DNA: TGTGCCAGCAGTAACCGGGGTGGGGTCTATGGCTACACCTTC.

The chain is built from TRBV9 and TRBJ2-1, with D tentatively TRBD1 (6 bases). The CDR3 has 14 residues. Trimming shortened V by 3 bases and J by 6 bases, and 13 bases separated the two germline ends. Germline CDR1 SGDLS, CDR2 YYNGEE. CDR3: CASSGGLSRNEQFF. Here the CDR3 DNA reads TGTGCCAGCAGCGGGGGGCTCTCCCGCAATGAGCAGTTCTTC. The whole variable domain, filled in from reference TRBV9 and TRBJ2-1, reads DSGVTQTPKHLITATGQRVTLRCSPRSGDLSVYWYQQSLDQGLQFLIQYYNGEERAKGNILERFSAQQFPDLHSELNLSSLELGDSALYFCASSGGLSRNEQFFGPGTRLTVL.

The chain couples TRBV7-8 to TRBJ2-3, with D hard to call. The CDR3 length is 13 residues. Trimming took 11 bases from V and 2 from J, leaving 14 bases between them. Germline V gives CDR1 SGHVS, CDR2 FQNEAQ. CDR3 residues: CASQKGLTDTQYF. DNA for the CDR3: TGTGCCTCCCAAAAGGGTCTCACAGATACGCAGTATTTT.

The V gene is TRBV2, the J gene TRBJ1-4; TRBD1 is a possible D gene (6 bases). V was trimmed by 4 bases and J by 5 bases, leaving 20 bases between them. Germline CDR1 and CDR2: SNHLY and FYNNEI. CDR3 length: 17 amino acids. As DNA, the CDR3 is TGTGCCAGCAGTGGGGACACGAAGGGAGGAGAAAATGAAAAACTGTTTTTT. This sequence encodes CASSGDTKGGENEKLFF.

This clone appeared a few times. This chain uses TRBV10-3 with TRBJ1-5; D remains unclear. The CDR3 is 15 residues long. Germline V CDR1 and CDR2: ENHRY, SYGVKD. Trimming stripped 2 bases from V and 2 bases from J, with 10 bases between. DNA of the CDR3: TGTGCCATCAGTGAGAGGGCTGTTGGCAATCAGCCCCAGCATTTT. Protein product: CAISERAVGNQPQHF.

Concerning this clone: One end of the junction fails to match germline, which may point to a read error. The V gene is TRBV2, the J gene TRBJ1-5; 7 bases agree with TRBD1. From germline, CDR1 is SNHLY and CDR2 FYNNEI. The CDR3 extends over 14 amino acids. The CDR3 protein is CASSEEGGKQPQHF. The CDR3 DNA sequence: TGTGCCAGCAGTGAAGAAGGGGGCAAGCAGCCCCAGCATTTT.